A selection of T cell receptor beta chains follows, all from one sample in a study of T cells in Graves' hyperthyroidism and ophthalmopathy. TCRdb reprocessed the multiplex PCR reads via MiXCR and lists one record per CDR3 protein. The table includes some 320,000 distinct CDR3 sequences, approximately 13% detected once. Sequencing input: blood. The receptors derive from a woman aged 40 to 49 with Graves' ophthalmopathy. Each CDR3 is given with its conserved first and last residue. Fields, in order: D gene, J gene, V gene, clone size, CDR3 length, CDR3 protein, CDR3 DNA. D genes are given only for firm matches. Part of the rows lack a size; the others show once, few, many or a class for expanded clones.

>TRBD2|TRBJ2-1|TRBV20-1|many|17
CSARDPKRESSYNEQFF
TGCAGTGCTAGAGATCCCAAGCGGGAAAGCTCCTACAATGAGCAGTTCTTC
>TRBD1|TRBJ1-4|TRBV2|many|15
CASSEKTGVREKLFF
TGTGCCAGCAGCGAAAAAACAGGGGTTCGGGAAAAACTGTTTTTT
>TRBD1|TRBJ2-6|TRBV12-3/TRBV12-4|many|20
CASSWALGQTLSSGANVLTF
TGTGCCAGCAGTTGGGCCCTGGGACAGACACTTAGCTCTGGGGCCAACGTCCTGACTTTC
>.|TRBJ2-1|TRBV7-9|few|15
CASSLRGQFYNEQFF
TGTGCCAGCAGCTTACGCGGACAGTTCTACAATGAGCAGTTCTTC
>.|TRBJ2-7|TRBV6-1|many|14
CASSLYGQGEEQYF
TGTGCCAGCAGCCTTTACGGCCAAGGCGAAGAGCAGTACTTC
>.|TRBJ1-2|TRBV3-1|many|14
CASTRGPTNYGYTF
TGTGCCAGCACTCGAGGGCCTACTAACTATGGCTACACCTTC
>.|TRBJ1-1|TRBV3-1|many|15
CASSQGIAVNTEAFF
TGTGCCAGCAGCCAAGGAATCGCAGTGAACACTGAAGCTTTCTTT
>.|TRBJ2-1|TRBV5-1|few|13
CASSSMTGPRQFF
TGCGCCAGCAGCTCGATGACAGGCCCCCGGCAGTTCTTC
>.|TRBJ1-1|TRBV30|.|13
CAWSYLQDTEAFF
TGTGCCTGGAGTTACCTTCAGGACACTGAAGCTTTCTTT
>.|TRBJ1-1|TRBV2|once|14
CASSARTEVTEAFF
TGTGCCAGCAGTGCCCGGACAGAGGTGACTGAAGCTTTCTTT
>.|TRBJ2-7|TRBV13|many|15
CASSLAHATGPEQYF
TGTGCCAGCAGCTTAGCGCACGCGACGGGGCCGGAGCAGTACTTC